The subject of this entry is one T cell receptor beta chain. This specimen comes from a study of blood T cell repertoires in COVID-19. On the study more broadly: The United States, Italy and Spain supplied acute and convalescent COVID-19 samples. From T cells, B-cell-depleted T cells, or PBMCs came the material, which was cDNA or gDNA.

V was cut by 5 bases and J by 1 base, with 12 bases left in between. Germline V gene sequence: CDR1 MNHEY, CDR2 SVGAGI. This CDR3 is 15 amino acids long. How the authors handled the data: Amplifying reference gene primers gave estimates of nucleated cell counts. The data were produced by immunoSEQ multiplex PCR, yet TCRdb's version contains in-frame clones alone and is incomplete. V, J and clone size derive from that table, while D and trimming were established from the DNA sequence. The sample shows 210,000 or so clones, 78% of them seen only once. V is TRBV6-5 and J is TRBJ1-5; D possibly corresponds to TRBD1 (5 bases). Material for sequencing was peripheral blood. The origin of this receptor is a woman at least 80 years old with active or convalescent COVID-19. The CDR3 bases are TGTGCCAGCAGTCGAAAGGGGAAGAGCAATCAGCCCCAGCATTTT. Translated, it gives CASSRKGKSNQPQHF.